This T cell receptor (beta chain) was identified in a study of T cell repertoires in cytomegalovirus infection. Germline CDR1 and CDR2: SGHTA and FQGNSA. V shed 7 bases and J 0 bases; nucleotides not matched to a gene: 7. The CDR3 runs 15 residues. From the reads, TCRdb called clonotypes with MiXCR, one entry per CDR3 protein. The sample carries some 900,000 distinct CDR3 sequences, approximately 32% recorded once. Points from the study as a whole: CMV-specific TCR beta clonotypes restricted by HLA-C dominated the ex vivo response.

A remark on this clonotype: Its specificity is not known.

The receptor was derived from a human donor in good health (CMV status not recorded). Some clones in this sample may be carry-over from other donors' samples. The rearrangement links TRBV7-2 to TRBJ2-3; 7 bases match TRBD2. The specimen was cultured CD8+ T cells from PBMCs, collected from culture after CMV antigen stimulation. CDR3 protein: CASTLTSESTDTQYF. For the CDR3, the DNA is TGTGCCAGCACCCTAACTAGCGAAAGCACAGATACGCAGTATTTT.